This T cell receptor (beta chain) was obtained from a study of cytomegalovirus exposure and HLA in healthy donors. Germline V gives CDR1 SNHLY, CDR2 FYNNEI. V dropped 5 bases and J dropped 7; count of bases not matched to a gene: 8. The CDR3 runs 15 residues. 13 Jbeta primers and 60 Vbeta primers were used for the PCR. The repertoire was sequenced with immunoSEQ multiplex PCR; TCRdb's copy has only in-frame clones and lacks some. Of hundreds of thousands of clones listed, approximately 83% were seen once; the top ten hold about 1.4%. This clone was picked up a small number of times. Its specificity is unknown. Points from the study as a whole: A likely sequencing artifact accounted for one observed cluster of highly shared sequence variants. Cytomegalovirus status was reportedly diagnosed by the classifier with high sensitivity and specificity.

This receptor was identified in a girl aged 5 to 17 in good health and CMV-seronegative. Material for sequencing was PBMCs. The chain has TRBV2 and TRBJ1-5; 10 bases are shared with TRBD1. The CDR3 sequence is CASSPMRTGGQPQHF. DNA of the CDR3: TGTGCCAGCAGTCCTATGCGGACAGGGGGACAGCCCCAGCATTTT. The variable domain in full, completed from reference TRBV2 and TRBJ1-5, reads EPEVTQTPSHQVTQMGQEVILRCVPISNHLYFYWYRQILGQKVEFLVSFYNNEISEKSEIFDDQFSVERPDGSNFTLKIRSTKLEDSAMYFCASSPMRTGGQPQHFGDGTRLSIL.